Listed here are 20 T cell receptor beta chains from one sample, sequenced in a study of vaccination and CD4 T cells after COVID-19. Treatment: approximately nine-day PBMC culture with coronavirus spike peptide pools or control peptides (ViraFEST assay). The assay that was used to sequence DNA from cultured CD4+ T cells was the Oncomine TCR Beta short-read assay. TCRdb independently ran MiXCR on the PCR reads; one entry per CDR3 protein. This table has roughly 14,000 distinct CDR3 sequences, about 55% appearing once. No cognate antigen is known for these TCRs. Sequenced here: CD4+ T cells from blood, cultured in vitro, sampled before SARS-CoV-2 vaccination. The receptors shown here come from a human donor who had recovered from COVID-19.

The rearrangement uses TRBV20-1 and TRBJ2-7, with 10 nucleotides matching TRBD2. Germline values: CDR1 DFQATT, CDR2 SNEGSKA (reference sequence). The junction had 10 bases not matched to a gene; V was cut back by 3 bases and J by 5 bases. CDR3 length: 15 residues. The CDR3 nucleotides read TGCAGTGCTAGTAATGCGCTAGCGGGAGCCGACGAGCAGTACTTC. The encoded protein is CSASNALAGADEQYF.

The V gene is TRBV7-9, the J gene TRBJ2-3; unclear D gene. The CDR3 is 12 residues long. Trimming stripped 6 bases from V and 2 bases from J, with 6 bases between. Germline CDR1 and CDR2: SEHNR and FQNEAQ (reference sequence). The DNA of the CDR3 is TGTGCCAGCAGGGGTCCCACAGATACGCAGTATTTT. It specifies CASRGPTDTQYF. The whole variable domain, remainder taken from reference TRBV7-9 and TRBJ2-3, is DTGVSQNPRHKITKRGQNVTFRCDPISEHNRLYWYRQTLGQGPEFLTYFQNEAQLEKSRLLSDRFSAERPKGSFSTLEIQRTEQGDSAMYLCASRGPTDTQYFGPGTRLTVL.

This clonotype occurred once. The rearrangement uses TRBV20-1 and TRBJ2-7; no reliable D call. This CDR3 has 11 residues. V lost 6 bases and J 5 bases, leaving 11 bases between the germline ends. Looked up from germline, CDR1 is DFQATT and CDR2 is SNEGSKA (reference sequence). The CDR3 coding sequence is TGCAGTGCCCTAGGAGTAGACGAGCAGTACTTC. It specifies CSALGVDEQYF.

This rearrangement joins TRBV2 to TRBJ1-1; a weak D match, TRBD1 (6 bases). The V end was cut by 8 bases, the J end by 0 bases, with 13 bases between. This CDR3 comprises 14 residues. Germline V gene sequence: CDR1 SNHLY, CDR2 FYNNEI. Written as DNA, the CDR3 is TGTGCCAGCCTCTCGGACAGAATGAACACTGAAGCTTTCTTT. It is translated as CASLSDRMNTEAFF.

The CDR3 here is CATSRDKSRRDTQYF. The CDR3 bases are TGTGCCACCAGCAGAGATAAAAGTCGGAGAGATACGCAGTATTTT. The genes are TRBV15 and TRBJ2-3; D is uncertain. Between the trimmed V and J ends, which lost 0 bases and 5 bases, there was a span of 12 bases. The CDR3 totals 15 residues. The germline CDR1 and CDR2 sequences are LNHNV and YYDKDF (reference sequence).

The chain joins TRBV28 to TRBJ2-2; the D gene is possibly TRBD2 (6 bases). The CDR3 has 14 residues. Per germline, CDR1 MDHEN and CDR2 SYDVKM. V dropped 3 bases and J dropped 5 bases, with 10 bases sitting between them. The CDR3 DNA reads TGTGCCAGCAGTTTTGGGGGGTCGACCGGGGAGCTGTTTTTT. Translation: CASSFGGSTGELFF.

The chain joins TRBV21-1 to TRBJ2-7; the D call in the table, TRBD2, was not verified against the DNA. TRBV21-1 corresponds to a pseudogene. The CDR3 runs to 12 residues. This CDR3 reads CASSKVRTRKYF. Written as DNA, the CDR3 is TGTGCCAGCAGCAAAGTACGAACCCGCAAGTACTTC.

The CDR3 loop is CASRISGRGSYEQYF. The CDR3 DNA reads as TGTGCCAGCAGAATCAGCGGGAGAGGTTCCTACGAGCAGTACTTC. This chain joins TRBV11-2 and TRBJ2-7; 8 nucleotides match TRBD2. The CDR3 has 15 residues. V lost 6 bases and J lost 1; bases outside the gene matches: 8. CDR1 is SGHAT and CDR2 is FQNNGV in the germline V gene.

Only one count was recorded for this clonotype. The chain is built from TRBV20-1 and TRBJ2-1, with 7 bases identical to TRBD1. V lost 6 bases to trimming and J lost 2 bases; unmatched junction nucleotides: 4. Germline V gives CDR1 DFQATT, CDR2 SNEGSKA (reference sequence). The CDR3 length is 13 residues. The CDR3 loop is CSAAGTAYNEQFF. In DNA, the CDR3 is TGCAGTGCAGCCGGGACAGCCTACAATGAGCAGTTCTTC.

This chain uses TRBV6-2 or TRBV6-3 with TRBJ2-2; a weak D match, TRBD1 (8 bases). Between the trimmed V and J ends, which lost 6 bases and 6 bases, there was a span of 14 bases. The CDR3 spans 14 residues. Germline lookup yields CDR1 MNHEY and CDR2 SVGEGT. CDR3 nucleotide sequence: TGTGCCAGCAGGAACACAGGGGGGGCCGGGGAGCTGTTTTTT. Amino acids: CASRNTGGAGELFF.

This clonotype was counted between two and nine times. This chain uses TRBV6-2 or TRBV6-3 with TRBJ1-5; 10 bases line up with TRBD1. V trimming: 0 bases; J trimming: 5 bases; junction bases outside the gene matches: 7. The CDR3 contains 17 residues. Germline CDR1 reads MNHEY; CDR2 reads SVGEGT. CDR3 loop: CASSYSPRDRGYQPQHF. The CDR3, as DNA: TGTGCCAGCAGTTACTCCCCCCGGGACAGGGGCTATCAGCCCCAGCATTTT.

This clonotype was recorded a few times. The chain carries TRBV25-1 and TRBJ1-1, with D unresolved. Germline V gene sequence: CDR1 MGHDK, CDR2 SYGVNS. This CDR3 has 13 amino acids. V was shortened by 2 bases and J by 10 bases, with 14 bases between the two germline ends. The CDR3 protein is CASSENRASGAFF. Here the CDR3 DNA reads TGTGCCAGCAGTGAAAATAGGGCCAGCGGAGCTTTCTTT.

The chain joins TRBV7-9 to TRBJ2-2; 8 bases align to TRBD1. Germline CDR1 reads SEHNR; CDR2 reads FQNEAQ (reference sequence). V was clipped by 3 bases and J by 4 bases; unmatched bases: 4. The CDR3 contains 15 residues. CDR3 nucleotide sequence: TGTGCCAGCAGCTTGGACAGGGTTCTCACCGGGGAGCTGTTTTTT. Residues: CASSLDRVLTGELFF.

The DNA for the CDR3 is TGCAGTGCTGGTATAGCGGGAGGGTTTGTGAATGAGCAGTTCTTC. Amino acids: CSAGIAGGFVNEQFF. The chain carries TRBV20-1 and TRBJ2-1, with 11 bases fitting TRBD2. CDR3 size: 15 residues. Germline V CDR1 and CDR2: DFQATT, SNEGSKA (reference sequence). Germline trimming cut 5 bases from V and 7 bases from J; bases unmatched to any gene: 10.

The chain uses TRBV5-1 and TRBJ1-1; tentative D call: TRBD1 (5 bases). CDR1 SGHRS and CDR2 YFSETQ come from the germline V gene. CDR3 length: 14 residues. Trimming shortened V by 6 bases and J by 3 bases, and 15 bases separated the two germline ends. The CDR3 DNA sequence: TGCGCCAGCATGGGGGGACTGGGTGACACTGAAGCTTTCTTT. It encodes CASMGGLGDTEAFF.

Sample share makes this clonotype medium-sized. The V and J genes are TRBV5-8 and TRBJ2-2; no firm D call. Germline V CDR1 and CDR2: SGHTS, YDEGEE. The CDR3 totals 16 residues. V was pared by 2 bases and J by 0 bases, with 11 bases between. This chain's CDR3 is CASSLIVTTNTGELFF. CDR3 nucleotide sequence: TGTGCCAGCAGCTTAATCGTGACAACGAACACCGGGGAGCTGTTTTTT.

This rearrangement joins TRBV10-3 to TRBJ2-7; D possibly corresponds to TRBD2 (6 bases). The CDR3 contains 18 residues. The V and J ends lost 0 bases and 4 bases respectively, with 22 bases between them. Per germline, CDR1 ENHRY and CDR2 SYGVKD. DNA of the CDR3: TGTGCCATCAGTGAGTCAATGGTAGGGCGGGGACGCCTATACGAGCAGTACTTC. This sequence encodes CAISESMVGRGRLYEQYF.

This clonotype was seen only a few times. CDR3 nucleotides: TGCAGTGCTAGGGGACAGGGGGTCGGGGACTATGGCTACACCTTC. It encodes CSARGQGVGDYGYTF. The J gene is TRBJ1-2, the V gene TRBV20-1; the match to TRBD1 covers 11 bases. CDR3 length: 15 residues. After removal of 3 bases from V and 3 bases from J, the junction contained 6 bases not matched to a gene. The V gene's germline CDR1 is DFQATT and CDR2 SNEGSKA (reference sequence).

This clonotype was counted once. The chain links TRBV19 to TRBJ2-1; possibly TRBD2 for D (6 bases). V lost 3 bases and J lost 9, with 9 bases in between. Germline values: CDR1 LNHDA, CDR2 SQIVND (reference sequence). This CDR3 is 12 amino acids long. In DNA, the CDR3 is TGTGCCAGTAGTATGGGGCGGGGTGAGCAGTTCTTC. Protein sequence: CASSMGRGEQFF.

The sample holds a few counts of this clonotype. The chain recombines TRBV21-1 with TRBJ2-5. TRBV21-1 is a listed pseudogene. This CDR3 is 11 amino acids long. The CDR3 DNA sequence: TGTGCCAGCAGCAAAGGGGAGACCCAGTACTTC. Protein: CASSKGETQYF.